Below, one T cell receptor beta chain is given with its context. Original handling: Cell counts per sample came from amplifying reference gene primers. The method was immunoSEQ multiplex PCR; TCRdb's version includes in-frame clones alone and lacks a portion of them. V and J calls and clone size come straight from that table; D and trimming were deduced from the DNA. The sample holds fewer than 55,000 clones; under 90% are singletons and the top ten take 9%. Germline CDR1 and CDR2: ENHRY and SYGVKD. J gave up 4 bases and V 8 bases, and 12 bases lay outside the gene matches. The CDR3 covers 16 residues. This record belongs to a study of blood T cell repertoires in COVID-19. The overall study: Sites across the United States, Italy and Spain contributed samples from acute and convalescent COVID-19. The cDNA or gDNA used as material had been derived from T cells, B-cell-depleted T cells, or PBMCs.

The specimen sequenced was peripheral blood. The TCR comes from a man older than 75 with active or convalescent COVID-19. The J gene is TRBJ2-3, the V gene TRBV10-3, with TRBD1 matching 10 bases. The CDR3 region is CAIGGRTGGSADTQYF. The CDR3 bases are TGTGCCATCGGGGGGAGGACAGGGGGTAGCGCAGATACGCAGTATTTT.